These T cell receptor beta chains were read from a single sample in a study of blood T cell repertoires in COVID-19. Here immunoSEQ multiplex PCR was the method, and the copy in TCRdb shows in-frame clones only, minus some. The sample has about 220,000 clones, 82% seen once. Input material: PBMCs or T cells enriched from blood (not recorded which). The receptors originated from a woman aged 55-70 years who had recovered from COVID-19. Each CDR3 is given with its conserved first and last residue. A D gene is named only where the DNA matches it firmly. Some rows mark clone size as missing; the rest say once, few, many or name a class of expanded clone.

size: many; length: 15; J: TRBJ2-2; V: TRBV9; D: TRBD2; DNA: TGTGCCAGCAGCCCCAGCGGGGGGGGCACCGGGGAGCTGTTTTTT; CDR3: CASSPSGGGTGELFF
size: -; length: 14; J: TRBJ2-7; V: TRBV18; D: -; DNA: TGTGCCAGCTCACCACCCGGCGGGATAAACGAGCAGTACTTC; CDR3: CASSPPGGINEQYF
size: few; length: 13; J: TRBJ1-1; V: TRBV11-3; D: -; DNA: TGTGCCAGCAGCTTATCAGATTACACTGAAGCTTTCTTT; CDR3: CASSLSDYTEAFF
size: -; length: 13; J: TRBJ2-7; V: TRBV6-5; D: TRBD1; DNA: TGTGCCAGCACTAACCGGGACAGCTACGAGCAGTACTTC; CDR3: CASTNRDSYEQYF
size: -; length: 14; J: TRBJ1-1; V: TRBV6-5; D: TRBD1; DNA: TGTGCCAGCAGTTACCTGACCGGGACAGGGGCCGCTTTCTTT; CDR3: CASSYLTGTGAAFF
size: -; length: 16; J: TRBJ1-5; V: TRBV4-3; D: TRBD1; DNA: TGCGCCAGCAGCCAAGATTTCGGGACAGCTAATCAGCCCCAGCATTTT; CDR3: CASSQDFGTANQPQHF
size: -; length: 14; J: TRBJ1-5; V: TRBV19; D: TRBD1; DNA: TGTGCCACCTCAGGGGGGCGTCTTAATCAGCCCCAGCATTTT; CDR3: CATSGGRLNQPQHF
size: -; length: 18; J: TRBJ1-6; V: TRBV27; D: -; DNA: TGTGCCAGCAGTTTCCGGCAGGGGCCGAGCTCCTATAATTCACCCCTCCACTTT; CDR3: CASSFRQGPSSYNSPLHF
size: -; length: 15; J: TRBJ1-3; V: TRBV6-5; D: -; DNA: -; CDR3: CASTSGGVSGNTIYF
size: few; length: 13; J: TRBJ2-1; V: TRBV5-6; D: -; DNA: TGTGCCAGCAGCTTCAGGCAGTACAATGAGCAGTTCTTC; CDR3: CASSFRQYNEQFF
size: -; length: 12; J: TRBJ1-2; V: TRBV24-1; D: -; DNA: TGTGCCACCAGTGATTCAGGGTACGGCTACACCTTC; CDR3: CATSDSGYGYTF
size: -; length: 17; J: TRBJ2-5; V: TRBV7-2; D: -; DNA: TGTGCCAGCAGCTCCCAACGAGGCAGCCCATTACAAGAGACCCAGTACTTC; CDR3: CASSSQRGSPLQETQYF
size: -; length: 16; J: TRBJ1-2; V: TRBV19; D: -; DNA: TGTGCCAGTAGTAACACTCGCGGCAAGACAGTCCATGGCTACACCTTC; CDR3: CASSNTRGKTVHGYTF
size: -; length: 18; J: TRBJ2-1; V: TRBV19; D: TRBD2; DNA: TGTGCCAGTATTGCGACTAGCGGGGGCTCCTCCTGGTGGAATGAGCAGTTCTTC; CDR3: CASIATSGGSSWWNEQFF
size: -; length: 17; J: TRBJ1-2; V: TRBV6-6; D: TRBD1; DNA: TGTGCCAGCAGTCATGAAACCCTCAGGGGGCCTTGGGAGGGCTACACCTTC; CDR3: CASSHETLRGPWEGYTF
size: -; length: 16; J: TRBJ1-5; V: TRBV7-8; D: -; DNA: TGTGCCAGCAGCCTAGGGACATTTGATAGCAATCAGCCCCAGCATTTT; CDR3: CASSLGTFDSNQPQHF
size: -; length: 16; J: TRBJ2-7; V: TRBV7-9; D: TRBD1; DNA: TGTGCCAGCAGCTCCCTGAGGCCAGGGGGCACCTACGAGCAGTACTTC; CDR3: CASSSLRPGGTYEQYF
size: -; length: 15; J: TRBJ2-1; V: TRBV19; D: TRBD2; DNA: TGTGCCAGTAGTTACGGGGGGGACCTACTCGATGAGCAGTTCTTC; CDR3: CASSYGGDLLDEQFF
size: -; length: 16; J: TRBJ2-2; V: TRBV19; D: TRBD2; DNA: TGTGCCAGTAGTTCGGGACTAGCGGGGAGCACCGGGGAGCTGTTTTTT; CDR3: CASSSGLAGSTGELFF
size: -; length: 16; J: TRBJ2-5; V: TRBV5-6; D: TRBD2; DNA: TGTGCCAGCACGGGACTAGCGGGTGGGGGGGCACAGACCCAGTACTTC; CDR3: CASTGLAGGGAQTQYF
size: -; length: 17; J: TRBJ2-5; V: TRBV6-2/TRBV6-3; D: TRBD2; DNA: TGTGCCAGCAGTTCTCGACTAGCGGGGGGGAACCAAGAGACCCAGTACTTC; CDR3: CASSSRLAGGNQETQYF
size: few; length: 15; J: TRBJ1-2; V: TRBV9; D: -; DNA: TGTGCCAGCAGCGTAGAGGTTGGGGGGATGGATGGCTACACCTTC; CDR3: CASSVEVGGMDGYTF
size: -; length: 12; J: TRBJ2-7; V: TRBV12-3/TRBV12-4; D: TRBD1; DNA: TGTGCCAGCAGTTTCAGGGGGAACGAGCAGTACTTC; CDR3: CASSFRGNEQYF
size: -; length: 13; J: TRBJ2-7; V: TRBV25-1; D: TRBD1; DNA: TGTGCCAGCAGTTCTACAGGGGTCTTAGAGCAGTACTTC; CDR3: CASSSTGVLEQYF
size: -; length: 15; J: TRBJ2-2; V: TRBV15; D: -; DNA: TGTGCCACCAGCAGAGCTGACTTGGGGCTGGGGGAGCTGTTTTTT; CDR3: CATSRADLGLGELFF
size: -; length: 14; J: TRBJ1-3; V: TRBV27; D: TRBD1; DNA: TGTGCCAGCAGTTTAGGGACAGGGTTTGGCCCCATATATTTT; CDR3: CASSLGTGFGPIYF
size: -; length: 16; J: TRBJ2-5; V: TRBV24-1; D: -; DNA: TGTGCCACCAGTGCATCGAAACCACAGGGTCGAGAGACCCAGTACTTC; CDR3: CATSASKPQGRETQYF
size: -; length: 15; J: TRBJ2-3; V: TRBV4-1; D: TRBD2; DNA: TGCGCCACCGCATTACCAAGCGGGAGGCCCGGTACGCAGTATTTT; CDR3: CATALPSGRPGTQYF
size: few; length: 14; J: TRBJ2-4; V: TRBV5-5; D: TRBD2; DNA: TGTGCCAGCAGCTTTAATCTAGCGGGAGGCATTCAGTACTTC; CDR3: CASSFNLAGGIQYF
size: -; length: 14; J: TRBJ2-7; V: TRBV7-2; D: -; DNA: TGTGCCAGCAGCTTAGATACAGGTATGAACGAGCAGTACTTC; CDR3: CASSLDTGMNEQYF
size: -; length: 15; J: TRBJ1-5; V: TRBV7-9; D: -; DNA: TGTGCCAGCAGTAGGGACACGACCGACAATCAGCCCCAGCATTTT; CDR3: CASSRDTTDNQPQHF
size: -; length: 15; J: TRBJ1-2; V: TRBV11-2; D: -; DNA: TGTGCCAGCAGCTTAGATATGGGGGAGGGCTATGGCTACACCTTC; CDR3: CASSLDMGEGYGYTF
size: -; length: 12; J: TRBJ1-2; V: TRBV18; D: -; DNA: TGTGCCAGCTCACCCGATAGTTTTGGCTACACCTTC; CDR3: CASSPDSFGYTF
size: -; length: 13; J: TRBJ2-1; V: TRBV7-6; D: TRBD2; DNA: TGTGCCAGCAGCCTTGGACTAGCGAGTGAGCAGTTCTTC; CDR3: CASSLGLASEQFF
size: -; length: 14; J: TRBJ1-2; V: TRBV27; D: -; DNA: TGTGCCAGCAGTTTATCAGGGGACATACGGGGCTACACCTTC; CDR3: CASSLSGDIRGYTF
size: -; length: 14; J: TRBJ2-3; V: TRBV30; D: -; DNA: TGTGCCTGGAGTGGAGGCTCTAGCACAGATACGCAGTATTTT; CDR3: CAWSGGSSTDTQYF
size: -; length: 15; J: TRBJ2-7; V: TRBV4-1; D: TRBD1; DNA: TGCGCCAGCAGCCAAAGTGGGACAGGGGGCAACGAGCAGTACTTC; CDR3: CASSQSGTGGNEQYF
size: few; length: 17; J: TRBJ1-1; V: TRBV19; D: -; DNA: TGTGCCAGTAGTATTAAGGGGTTGGAGAGATTGAACACTGAAGCTTTCTTT; CDR3: CASSIKGLERLNTEAFF
size: many; length: 13; J: TRBJ1-1; V: TRBV4-1; D: -; DNA: TGCGCCAGCAGCCTAGGGGGGGGCACTGAAGCTTTCTTT; CDR3: CASSLGGGTEAFF
size: -; length: 16; J: TRBJ2-5; V: TRBV7-9; D: TRBD2; DNA: TGTGCCAGCAGCTTGGGGGTTCGGGGGGACCAAGAGACCCAGTACTTC; CDR3: CASSLGVRGDQETQYF
size: -; length: 14; J: TRBJ1-2; V: TRBV7-2; D: TRBD1; DNA: TGTGCCAGCAGCTTAGCGGAGGGGGCGCAGGGCTACACCTTC; CDR3: CASSLAEGAQGYTF
size: -; length: 17; J: TRBJ2-2; V: TRBV30; D: TRBD1; DNA: TGTGCCTGGAGTATAGGACAGGGTAATGCTTTTACCGGGGAGCTGTTTTTT; CDR3: CAWSIGQGNAFTGELFF
size: -; length: 12; J: TRBJ2-3; V: TRBV12-3/TRBV12-4; D: TRBD2; DNA: TGTGCCAGCAGTCACGGACTAGCGGTTGAGTATTTT; CDR3: CASSHGLAVEYF
size: -; length: 15; J: TRBJ1-2; V: TRBV5-1; D: -; DNA: TGCGCCAGCAGCTTGGATACAGGGACGGACTATGGCTACACCTTC; CDR3: CASSLDTGTDYGYTF
size: -; length: 16; J: TRBJ2-1; V: TRBV19; D: TRBD2; DNA: TGTGCCAGTAGTATACTTAGACTAGCGGGAGCTAATGAGCAGTTCTTC; CDR3: CASSILRLAGANEQFF
size: -; length: 15; J: TRBJ1-6; V: TRBV28; D: TRBD1; DNA: TGTGCCAGCAGAATTGGACAGGGTGACAATTCACCCCTCCACTTT; CDR3: CASRIGQGDNSPLHF
size: -; length: 14; J: TRBJ1-2; V: TRBV6-2/TRBV6-3; D: -; DNA: TGTGCCAGCAGTGCCAACGACAGGAACTATGGCTACACCTTC; CDR3: CASSANDRNYGYTF
size: -; length: 14; J: TRBJ2-5; V: TRBV3-1/TRBV3-2; D: -; DNA: TGTGCCAGCAGCCAAGTCGCAGGCCTAGAGACCCAGTACTTC; CDR3: CASSQVAGLETQYF
size: -; length: 13; J: TRBJ2-4; V: TRBV7-8; D: -; DNA: TGTGCCAGCAGCTTTGCACCAGGGGACATTCAGTACTTC; CDR3: CASSFAPGDIQYF